Each of the 19 T cell receptor beta chains below was sequenced from the same sample in a study of regulatory T cells in long-lasting Graves disease. Both iRepertoire HTBI primers and Arm-PCR of CDR3 regions were used to build the TCR beta libraries. TCRdb fed the multiplex PCR reads into MiXCR, producing one record per CDR3 protein. The sample carries about 320,000 distinct CDR3 sequences, over 15% recorded once. Noted time point: newly diagnosed GD, antithyroid drugs for less than 3 months. There was RNA extracted from PBMCs, and the TCR library was made from it. This specimen consisted of peripheral blood mononuclear cells (PBMCs), obtained at new diagnosis, from a patient treated with antithyroid drugs. The receptors were gathered from a female donor with Graves disease.

In this sample, this clonotype turned up many times. The chain is built from TRBV9 and TRBJ2-3, with 9 bases lining up with TRBD2. This CDR3 has 16 amino acids. Germline trimming cut 0 bases from V and 2 bases from J; bases unmatched to any gene: 4. CDR1 and CDR2 (germline): SGDLS, YYNGEE. In DNA form, the CDR3 reads TGTGCCAGCAGCGTAGCAGCTAGCGGGGCCACAGATACGCAGTATTTT. This sequence encodes CASSVAASGATDTQYF.

The chain combines TRBV9 with TRBJ2-1; D perhaps matches TRBD1 (6 bases). V shed 0 bases and J shed 2 bases, with 18 bases lying between them. The germline V gene has CDR1 SGDLS and CDR2 YYNGEE. The CDR3 totals 18 residues. This CDR3 reads CASSVGLVQGTPYNEQFF. The CDR3, as DNA: TGTGCCAGCAGCGTAGGGCTAGTACAGGGTACCCCCTACAATGAGCAGTTCTTC.

The sample holds many counts of this clonotype. In nucleotides, the CDR3 is TGTGCCAGCAGCCATAGCAATCAGCCCCAGCATTTT. It yields the protein CASSHSNQPQHF. The rearrangement links TRBV12-3 or TRBV12-4 to TRBJ1-5, with no clear D. This CDR3 contains 12 residues. Trimming took 6 bases from V and 0 from J, leaving 3 bases between them.

This clonotype showed up many times. The chain joins TRBV4-1 to TRBJ2-1; maybe TRBD2 (6 bases). Trimming took off 1 base at V and 12 bases at J, with 16 bases between the two ends. Germline V gives CDR1 MGHRA, CDR2 YSYEKL. The CDR3 has 14 residues. DNA for the CDR3: TGCGCCAGCAGCCAAGTGAGTCGGGAGATGGGGCAGTTCTTC. It specifies CASSQVSREMGQFF.

The chain carries TRBV28 and TRBJ1-1, with TRBD1 matching 11 bases. In germline, CDR1 is MDHEN, CDR2 SYDVKM. CDR3 length equals 18 residues. With V trimmed by 2 bases and J by 5 bases, 13 bases remained unmatched. CDR3 nucleotides: TGTGCCAGCAGTTTAATCCGCTCCCGGGACAGGGGGAGGACTGAAGCTTTCTTT. This translates into CASSLIRSRDRGRTEAFF.

V is TRBV11-3 and J is TRBJ2-1; 10 nucleotides agree with TRBD2. The CDR3 has 17 amino acids. The V and J ends lost 1 base and 7 bases, in that order; junction bases with no gene match: 10. Germline loops: CDR1 SGHNT, CDR2 YENEEA. The chain's CDR3 is CASSLGKREGKSNEQFF. The CDR3, as DNA: TGTGCCAGCAGCTTAGGAAAGCGGGAGGGAAAATCGAATGAGCAGTTCTTC.

This clonotype showed up many times. The chain is built from TRBV19 and TRBJ2-7, with D perhaps TRBD1 (6 bases). The CDR3 sequence is 14 residues long. The germline V gene has CDR1 LNHDA and CDR2 SQIVND (reference sequence). With 6 bases removed from V and 0 bases from J, the gap between germline ends came to 12 bases. CDR3 sequence reads: CASSRDMVSYEQYF. CDR3 DNA sequence: TGTGCCAGTAGCCGGGACATGGTCTCCTACGAGCAGTACTTC.

Details on this clonotype: Just one base apart from a much larger clone, this may be a read error. The chain uses TRBV3-1 and TRBJ2-1, with a possible D match to TRBD2 (6 bases). The end of the DNA fits TRBJ2-4 better, so the J call may be wrong. This CDR3 spans 15 amino acids. Germline V gene sequence: CDR1 LGHDT, CDR2 YNNKEL (reference sequence). CDR3 protein: CASSQDATSKNIQYF. The CDR3, as DNA: TGTGCCAGCAGCCAAGACGCGACTAGCAAAAACATTCAGTACTTC.

This clonotype was detected ten times or more. CDR3: CASSLGIRGVNEQFF. CDR3 nucleotide sequence: TGTGCCAGCAGCCTCGGGATCCGGGGGGTCAATGAGCAGTTCTTC. This chain connects TRBV11-2 to TRBJ2-1; TRBD2 matches 7 bases. Germline assignment: CDR1 SGHAT and CDR2 FQNNGV. The CDR3 is 15 residues long. The V segment lost 5 bases and the J segment 6 bases; nucleotides outside the gene matches: 10.

Ten or more counts support this clonotype. The J gene is TRBJ1-3, the V gene TRBV30; 7 bases are a match to TRBD1. The germline gives CDR1 GTSNPN, CDR2 SVGIG (reference sequence). The CDR3 totals 16 residues. The trim removed 2 bases at V and 0 bases at J, leaving 7 bases unmatched. The CDR3 DNA follows: TGTGCCTGGAGTAGCTGGGGACAGCTCTCTGGAAACACCATATATTTT. Translation gives CAWSSWGQLSGNTIYF. The variable domain in full, with the rest retrieved from reference TRBV30 and TRBJ1-3, is SQTIHQWPATLVQPVGSPLSLECTVEGTSNPNLYWYRQAAGRGLQLLFYSVGIGQISSEVPQNLSASRPQDRQFILSSKKLLLSDSGFYLCAWSSWGQLSGNTIYFGEGSWLTVV.

This clonotype showed up many times. The CDR3 spells CATKQGQQETQYF. Written as DNA, the CDR3 is TGTGCCACCAAACAGGGACAGCAAGAGACCCAGTACTTC. V gene TRBV15 combines with J gene TRBJ2-5, with 7 bases matching TRBD1. The germline V gene encodes CDR1 LNHNV and CDR2 YYDKDF (reference sequence). CDR3 length: 13 residues. Trimming cost V 7 bases and J 2 bases; bases outside gene matches: 4.

This clonotype was seen at least ten times. The chain links TRBV3-1 to TRBJ1-5, with 9 nucleotides matching TRBD1. This CDR3 is built from 14 residues. Losses at the gene ends were 4 bases for V and 2 bases for J; bases not matched to a gene: 0. Germline V CDR1 and CDR2: LGHDT, YNNKEL (reference sequence). This CDR3 is CASSRQGGNQPQHF. CDR3 DNA: TGTGCCAGCAGCCGACAGGGGGGCAATCAGCCCCAGCATTTT.

This clonotype was found a few times. The chain carries TRBV10-3 and TRBJ1-1, with 10 nucleotides matching TRBD1. Germline V gene lookup returns CDR1 ENHRY and CDR2 SYGVKD. J gave up 6 bases and V 0 bases, and 7 bases lay outside the gene matches. The CDR3 contains 16 residues. CDR3 region: CAISESGQGGGSEAFF. The CDR3 DNA follows: TGTGCCATCAGTGAGTCAGGACAGGGGGGAGGGTCTGAAGCTTTCTTT.

This clonotype was detected ten times or more. The chain combines TRBV7-6 with TRBJ2-5; D ambiguous. CDR1 SGHVS and CDR2 FNYEAQ come from the germline V gene. Trimming removed 5 bases at V and 5 bases at J, with 9 bases between. CDR3 length equals 12 residues. The CDR3 protein is CASSPSLETQYF. As DNA, the CDR3 is TGTGCCAGCAGCCCCTCCTTGGAGACCCAGTACTTC.

This clonotype was detected many times. The chain is built from TRBV28 and TRBJ2-7; 14 nucleotides match TRBD2. Germline CDR1 MDHEN, CDR2 SYDVKM. V lost 5 bases to trimming and J lost 7 bases; unmatched junction nucleotides: 7. The CDR3 is 15 amino acids. CDR3 in amino acids: CASSPGTSGSREQYF. The CDR3 coding sequence is TGTGCCAGCAGTCCGGGGACTAGCGGGAGTCGGGAGCAGTACTTC.

This clonotype was counted ten times or more. The chain joins TRBV10-3 to TRBJ2-5, with TRBD1 matching 10 bases. From germline, CDR1 is ENHRY and CDR2 SYGVKD. V lost 6 bases to trimming and J lost 4 bases; unmatched junction nucleotides: 5. The CDR3 length is 14 residues. CDR3 region: CAIRPDRGLETQYF. The CDR3 DNA is TGTGCCATCAGGCCAGACAGGGGGCTAGAGACCCAGTACTTC.

The chain links TRBV6-2 or TRBV6-3 to TRBJ2-1; 12 bases line up with TRBD2. The CDR3 extends over 18 amino acids. Germline trimming cut 6 bases from V and 6 bases from J; bases unmatched to any gene: 15. Germline-derived CDR1 and CDR2 are MNHEY and SVGEGT. Here the CDR3 DNA reads TGTGCCAGCAGACCCACTACGACTAGCGGGAGTGAGGGCAATGAGCAGTTCTTC. Protein sequence: CASRPTTTSGSEGNEQFF.

This chain links TRBV15 with TRBJ1-2; no firm D call. The germline V and J ends were trimmed by 1 base and 5 bases, with 11 bases remaining between them. Germline V gene sequence: CDR1 LNHNV, CDR2 YYDKDF (reference sequence). CDR3 length: 14 residues. CDR3 sequence (DNA): TGTGCCACCAGCAGAGGGACGGGAGAGTATGGCTACACCTTC. As protein: CATSRGTGEYGYTF.

There are many counts of this clonotype. J is TRBJ1-4 and V is TRBV29-1; TRBD1 is a possible D gene (5 bases). V was cut by 7 bases and J by 7 bases, with 19 bases left in between. The CDR3 sequence is 14 residues long. Germline CDR1 SQVTM, CDR2 ANQGSEA. CDR3 sequence reads: CSASQQGRFEKLFF. The CDR3 bases are TGCAGCGCCTCCCAGCAGGGAAGATTTGAAAAACTGTTTTTT.